This TCR beta chain comes out of a study of shared clonotypes between healthy human individuals. Points from the study as a whole: Clonotypes shared by all four sorted-subset donors had higher generation probabilities than non-shared clonotypes. Memory subsets generally showed lower estimated richness than naive subsets.

Concerning this clone: Its antigen is undetermined.

Only in-frame clones appear in the TCRdb table, and some are missing; sequencing was by immunoSEQ multiplex PCR. The sample contains under 600,000 clones, almost 97% of which appear only once. Trimming took off 2 bases at V and 7 bases at J, with 15 bases between the two ends. The germline V gene encodes CDR1 MNHEY and CDR2 SVGAGI. This CDR3 comprises 14 residues. This TCR was sampled from a young woman in good health. The chain joins TRBV6-5 to TRBJ2-7; D is tentatively TRBD1 or TRBD2 (6 bases each). Sequencing used naive CD4+ T cells sorted from blood. The sample's subset: CD45RA+ positively selected. In nucleotides, the CDR3 is TGTGCCAGCAGTTACGGCTACAGGGAGGTGGAGCAGTACTTC. It encodes CASSYGYREVEQYF.